The T cell receptor (beta chain) described here comes from a study of shared clonotypes between healthy human individuals. Study-wide results and limits: Sharing across four donors was highest in naive CD4 (roughly 5%) and lowest in memory CD8 (about 0.4%).

This CDR3 region has 11 residues. Germline-derived CDR1 and CDR2 are MNHEY and SVGAGI. Trimming left V 2 bases short and J 6 bases short, with 4 bases between. Authors' methods: Filtering of immunoSEQ junctional sequences could not match full-length read filtering. The table came from immunoSEQ multiplex PCR; TCRdb's copy has only in-frame clones and leaves some out. V, J and clone size reflect that table, while D and trimming were determined from the DNA. Of approximately 2.4 million clones listed, almost 96% were seen once; the top ten hold around 0.13%. Note on this clone: Its matching antigen is unknown.

This receptor was identified in a man between 18 and 35 years old in good health. Input material: naive CD4+ T cells sorted from blood. The subset here: CD45RA+ positively selected. The chain joins TRBV6-5 to TRBJ1-1; D unresolved. The CDR3 bases are TGTGCCAGCAGTTACGGGCCTGAAGCTTTCTTT. Amino acid sequence: CASSYGPEAFF.